These T cell receptor beta chains were read from a single sample in a study of cytomegalovirus exposure and HLA in healthy donors. This table comes from immunoSEQ multiplex PCR, and its TCRdb copy is limited to in-frame clones, with some not included. The sample lists around 200,000 clones, 75% to 90% occurring once. The sequencing input was PBMCs. These receptors all come from a woman between 40 and 55 years old in good health and CMV-seronegative. Each CDR3 is given with its conserved first and last residue. The D gene is left open where the match is weak. Only some rows state a clone size, as once, few, many or a class for expanded clones.

d_gene	j_gene	abundance	v_gene	CDR3aa	CDR3nt
NA	TRBJ1-1	NA	TRBV5-6	CASSLMRLQTEAFF	TGTGCCAGCAGCCTGATGAGGCTTCAAACTGAAGCTTTCTTT
NA	TRBJ2-1	few	TRBV2	CASSVFNEQFF	TGTGCCAGCAGTGTATTCAATGAGCAGTTCTTC
NA	TRBJ1-1	NA	TRBV27	CASSLSAGLNTEAFF	TGTGCCAGCAGTTTATCGGCAGGGTTGAACACTGAAGCTTTCTTT
TRBD1	TRBJ2-7	NA	TRBV6-6	CASSWGQGSYEQYF	TGTGCCAGCAGTTGGGGACAGGGATCCTACGAGCAGTACTTC
TRBD1	TRBJ1-1	NA	TRBV5-1	CASGQGMNTEAFF	TGCGCCAGTGGACAGGGAATGAACACTGAAGCTTTCTTT
NA	TRBJ1-1	NA	TRBV2	CASSETTRSEAFF	TGTGCCAGCAGCGAAACAACACGCTCTGAAGCTTTCTTT
NA	TRBJ1-1	few	TRBV5-8	CASSPKTLNTEAFF	TGTGCCAGCAGCCCCAAGACACTTAACACTGAAGCTTTCTTT
NA	TRBJ2-5	NA	TRBV9	CASSVGQQETQYF	TGTGCCAGCAGCGTAGGGCAGCAAGAGACCCAGTACTTC
TRBD1	TRBJ2-7	NA	TRBV29-1	CSAEGGTGPYEQYF	TGCAGCGCTGAAGGCGGGACAGGGCCCTACGAGCAGTACTTC
TRBD1	TRBJ2-1	NA	TRBV7-9	CASSLPGGGDEQFF	TGTGCCAGCAGCTTACCAGGGGGCGGGGATGAGCAGTTCTTC
TRBD1	TRBJ2-5	NA	TRBV6-7	CASSILRDRGRETQYF	TGTGCCAGCAGCATACTCCGGGACAGGGGGCGAGAGACCCAGTACTTC
TRBD1	TRBJ1-4	few	TRBV30	CASEGTVNEKLFF	TGTGCCTCCGAGGGGACAGTTAATGAAAAACTGTTTTTT
NA	TRBJ2-3	NA	TRBV5-1	CASTLNGGTDTQYF	TGCGCCAGCACCCTAAACGGGGGTACAGATACGCAGTATTTT
TRBD1	TRBJ1-2	NA	TRBV6-6	CASSHRGESYGYTF	TGTGCCAGCAGCCACAGGGGGGAGAGCTATGGCTACACCTTC
NA	TRBJ2-6	NA	TRBV5-1	CASSLQVSGANVLTF	TGCGCCAGCAGCCTGCAGGTCTCTGGGGCCAACGTCCTGACTTTC
NA	TRBJ2-2	NA	TRBV5-1	CASKYDITGELFF	TGCGCCAGCAAATACGACATAACCGGGGAGCTGTTTTTT
NA	TRBJ1-5	NA	TRBV27	CASSLHWTGGNQPQHF	TGTGCCAGCAGTTTACATTGGACGGGCGGGAATCAGCCCCAGCATTTT
TRBD1	TRBJ1-5	NA	TRBV19	CASTTGGGNQPQHF	TGTGCCAGTACGACAGGGGGAGGCAATCAGCCCCAGCATTTT
NA	TRBJ1-2	NA	TRBV29-1	CSVEENVQSRGYTF	TGCAGCGTTGAAGAAAACGTCCAATCGCGTGGCTACACCTTC
TRBD2	TRBJ2-2	NA	TRBV7-3	CASSLEPTSGRTGELFF	TGTGCCAGCAGCTTAGAACCGACTAGCGGGAGGACCGGGGAGCTGTTTTTT
TRBD1	TRBJ2-5	NA	TRBV25-1	CATSTGGASETQYF	TGTGCCACGTCTACAGGGGGCGCCTCGGAGACCCAGTACTTC
NA	TRBJ2-2	NA	TRBV5-4	CASSPIPGQNTGELFF	TGTGCCAGCAGCCCCATACCGGGACAAAACACCGGGGAGCTGTTTTTT
NA	TRBJ1-2	NA	TRBV28	CASSLRQVLAGYTF	TGTGCCAGCAGTTTGCGCCAGGTCCTTGCTGGCTACACCTTC
NA	TRBJ1-1	NA	TRBV6-5	CASTRSMRKNTEAFF	TGTGCCAGCACCCGTTCGATGCGGAAGAACACTGAAGCTTTCTTT